The next 11 T cell receptor beta chains were all read from a single sample in a study of blood T cells in healthy people across ages. A second PCR, run for roughly 7 to 12 cycles, used a sample-barcoded 5' primer plus a J-beta primer mix. TCRdb reanalysed the 5' RACE reads using MiXCR and keeps one entry per CDR3 protein. The table shows around 990,000 distinct CDR3 sequences, with 30% to 40% occurring only once. The sample was blood. The receptors were sampled from a young man in good health.

CDR3 bases: TGTGCCAGCAGCTTACCCAGTGGGTTAGGCTACACCTTC. It encodes CASSLPSGLGYTF. This rearrangement joins TRBV7-2 to TRBJ1-2; D remains unclear. CDR1 is SGHTA, CDR2 FQGNSA, per germline. There are 13 residues in the CDR3. The V and J ends lost 2 bases and 8 bases respectively, with 12 bases between them.

This clonotype turned up a few times. The chain carries TRBV4-2 and TRBJ2-7; unclear D gene. The CDR3 has 16 amino acids. Trimming cost V 0 bases and J 4 bases, with 16 bases left between them. The germline V gene encodes CDR1 LGHNA and CDR2 YNFKEQ. The CDR3 region is CASSQDAYKDGYEQYF. The CDR3 region has the DNA TGTGCCAGCAGCCAAGATGCGTACAAAGATGGGTACGAGCAGTACTTC.

This clonotype was seen a few times. The J gene is TRBJ1-5, the V gene TRBV3-1; tentatively, D is TRBD1 (5 bases). Germline lookup yields CDR1 LGHDT and CDR2 YNNKEL (reference sequence). The V and J ends lost 8 bases and 3 bases respectively, with 11 bases between them. CDR3 length equals 13 residues. The CDR3 sequence: CASGGTLNQPQHF. The CDR3 DNA sequence: TGTGCCAGCGGGGGGACTCTCAATCAGCCCCAGCATTTT. The whole variable domain, remainder taken from reference TRBV3-1 and TRBJ1-5, is DTAVSQTPKYLVTQMGNDKSIKCEQNLGHDTMYWYKQDSKKFLKIMFSYNNKELIINETVPNRFSPKSPDKAHLNLHINSLELGDSAVYFCASGGTLNQPQHFGDGTRLSIL.

V usage is TRBV4-1 and J usage is TRBJ1-2; TRBD1 agrees at 10 bases. CDR1 and CDR2 (germline): MGHRA, YSYEKL. V lost 1 base and J lost 4; bases outside the gene matches: 6. The length of the CDR3 is 16 residues. CDR3 coding DNA: TGCGCCAGCAGCCAAGGACAGGGGGCGATCCTCTATGGCTACACCTTC. It specifies CASSQGQGAILYGYTF.

This clonotype was seen a few times. The J gene is TRBJ2-5, the V gene TRBV20-1; no definite D call. The end of the DNA fits TRBJ2-7 better, so the J call may be wrong. CDR1 is DFQATT and CDR2 is SNEGSKA in the germline V gene (reference sequence). CDR3 length: 14 residues. The chain's CDR3 is CSASGFGISDEQYF. CDR3 sequence (DNA): TGCAGTGCTAGCGGCTTTGGAATTTCGGACGAGCAGTACTTC.

A note on this clonotype: The germline gene is not matched at one end of the junction; a read error may be the cause. The V gene is TRBV20-1, the J gene TRBJ2-3, with D perhaps TRBD2 (7 bases). CDR1 and CDR2 (germline): DFQATT, SNEGSKA (reference sequence). The CDR3 consists of 15 residues. As DNA, the CDR3 is TGCAATGCTAGATATCTTGGGGGGGCGAGAGATACGCAGTATTTT. It codes for CNARYLGGARDTQYF.

With respect to this clonotype: As the CDR3 is not closed by the conserved phenylalanine or tryptophan, this likely results from a read error. The gene calls are TRBV27 and TRBJ2-1; possible D gene TRBD1, 6 bases. V was pared by 6 bases and J by 1 base, with 13 bases between. Germline CDR1 and CDR2: MNHEY and SMNVEV (reference sequence). The CDR3 has 15 residues. This chain's CDR3 is CASRQGALSYNEQFL. CDR3 DNA sequence: TGTGCCAGCAGACAGGGTGCCCTTTCCTACAATGAGCAGTTCTTG.

The chain joins TRBV7-9 to TRBJ2-7; 7 nucleotides match TRBD1. CDR3 length equals 13 residues. V lost 5 bases to trimming and J lost 4 bases; unmatched junction nucleotides: 5. Per germline, CDR1 SEHNR and CDR2 FQNEAQ (reference sequence). CDR3 in amino acids: CASSPVGQYEQYF. CDR3 bases: TGTGCCAGCAGCCCAGTGGGACAGTACGAGCAGTACTTC.

This sequence joins TRBV7-2 and TRBJ2-1, with a weak D call TRBD2 (7 bases). CDR1 and CDR2 (germline): SGHTA, FQGNSA. This CDR3 has 16 amino acids. V was shortened by 5 bases and J by 3 bases, with 17 bases between the two germline ends. For the CDR3, the DNA is TGTGCCAGCAGCCCCGAGGGGGGGAAAAACTACAATGAGCAGTTCTTC. Translation gives CASSPEGGKNYNEQFF. Using reference TRBV7-2 and TRBJ2-1 for the parts outside the CDR3, the full variable domain is GAGVSQSPSNKVTEKGKDVELRCDPISGHTALYWYRQSLGQGLEFLIYFQGNSAPDKSGLPSDRFSAERTGGSVSTLTIQRTQQEDSAVYLCASSPEGGKNYNEQFFGPGTRLTVL.

This clonotype has at least ten counts. J is TRBJ2-6 and V is TRBV12-3 or TRBV12-4, with D maybe TRBD2 (6 bases). There are 15 residues in the CDR3. V shed 3 bases and J shed 2 bases, with 8 bases lying between them. CDR3 in DNA: TGTGCCAGCAGTTTGCGGGGAGCTGGGGCCAACGTCCTGACTTTC. Amino acids: CASSLRGAGANVLTF.

The rearrangement uses TRBV12-3 or TRBV12-4 and TRBJ1-2; 7 bases are a match to TRBD1. The CDR3 covers 15 residues. With V trimmed by 5 bases and J by 7 bases, 13 bases remained unmatched. The CDR3 bases are TGTGCCAGCAGTCATTCACAGGGGATTCAGGGTGGCTACACCTTC. Translating gives CASSHSQGIQGGYTF.